This TCR beta chain was identified in a study of blood T cell repertoires in COVID-19. Overall study context: The study drew acute and convalescent COVID-19 samples from the United States, Italy and Spain.

This study enrolled people aged about 18 to 100 from about two dozen US geographic areas. Clinical histories supplied by participants themselves formed the basis of cohort assignment. Before being deemed recovered, Cohort 3 donors had two negative PCRs, clearance, or symptom resolution. Only in-frame clones appear in the TCRdb table, and some are missing; sequencing was by immunoSEQ multiplex PCR. The sample has approximately 350,000 clones; roughly 84% are singletons. Trimming removed 4 bases at V and 7 bases at J, with 8 bases between. In germline, CDR1 is SGHVS, CDR2 FNYEAQ. The CDR3 consists of 12 residues. This clone occurred once.

The TCR sequence derives from a woman aged 30 to 39 who had recovered from COVID-19. The V and J genes are TRBV7-6 and TRBJ2-1; tentatively, D is TRBD1 (5 bases). Sequencing was performed on PBMCs or T cells enriched from blood (not recorded which). The CDR3 coding sequence is TGTGCCAGCAGCTGGGGCCGGAATGAGCAGTTCTTC. Its protein is CASSWGRNEQFF.